The 21 T cell receptor beta chains below come from one sample, sequenced in a study of human T cells and chemical hapten exposure. Specified time point: patch test 1, 2 weeks after DPC sensitization. Treatment: therapeutic diphenylcyclopropenone sensitization with weekly scalp DPC. TCRdb passed the RACE reads through MiXCR, listing each CDR3 protein once. Among more than 90,000 distinct CDR3 sequences, more than 9% were seen once, and the ten largest hold about 2.4%. The sample here was whole blood, taken in connection with sensitization to the hapten diphenylcyclopropenone (DPC). Receptors originate from a man aged 35-49 years with alopecia areata. Some clones in this sample may be carry-over from other donors' samples.

This chain joins TRBV18 and TRBJ2-6, with D possibly being TRBD1 (6 bases). V was trimmed by 3 bases and J by 0 bases, leaving 12 bases between them. This CDR3 comprises 17 residues. Germline V gene sequence: CDR1 KGHSH, CDR2 LQKENI. The CDR3 DNA reads TGTGCCAGCTCACCCCTTGGGGACATCTCTGGGGCCAACGTCCTGACTTTC. Translating it yields CASSPLGDISGANVLTF.

This clonotype was observed at least ten times. The CDR3 loop is CASSFPGPNGVPQHF. The DNA for the CDR3 is TGTGCCAGCAGTTTCCCGGGCCCCAATGGAGTGCCCCAGCATTTT. The chain links TRBV28 to TRBJ1-5, with D uncertain. Germline CDR1 is MDHEN and CDR2 is SYDVKM. V was cut by 3 bases and J by 9 bases, with 18 bases left in between. The CDR3 consists of 15 residues.

About this clonotype itself: A much more abundant neighbour one base away suggests this may be a read error. J is TRBJ1-1 and V is TRBV5-4, with TRBD1 matching 7 bases. V lost 6 bases and J lost 0; bases outside the gene matches: 8. The CDR3 consists of 15 residues. From germline, CDR1 is SGHNT and CDR2 YYREEE (reference sequence). The CDR3 here is CASIPRQGMNTEAFF. The CDR3 coding sequence is TGTGCCAGCATCCCACGACAGGGAATGAACACTGAAGCTTTCTTT.

This clonotype was counted only a few times. The chain links TRBV18 to TRBJ2-5; 11 positions agree with TRBD2. J gave up 1 base and V 4 bases, and 2 bases lay outside the gene matches. This CDR3 contains 15 residues. The V gene's germline CDR1 is KGHSH and CDR2 LQKENI. The CDR3 DNA follows: TGTGCCAGCTCACGACTAGCGGGGTCCCAAGAGACCCAGTACTTC. Residues: CASSRLAGSQETQYF. The variable domain in full, completed from reference TRBV18 and TRBJ2-5, reads NAGVMQNPRHLVRRRGQEARLRCSPMKGHSHVYWYRQLPEEGLKFMVYLQKENIIDESGMPKERFSAEFPKEGPSILRIQQVVRGDSAAYFCASSRLAGSQETQYFGPGTRLLVL.

This clonotype came up many times. The chain carries TRBV4-3 and TRBJ1-1; TRBD1 aligns across 7 bases. The germline gives CDR1 LGHNA, CDR2 YSLEER. CDR3 length: 21 residues. J gave up 6 bases and V 1 base, and 26 bases lay outside the gene matches. CDR3 in amino acids: CASSQGIVRTGTALSNPEAFF. CDR3 coding DNA: TGCGCCAGCAGCCAAGGGATCGTTAGAACCGGGACAGCGCTTTCCAACCCTGAAGCTTTCTTT.

This clonotype was counted between two and nine times. V usage is TRBV12-3 or TRBV12-4 and J usage is TRBJ1-1; D remains ambiguous. V was clipped by 3 bases and J by 3 bases, with 8 bases between them. The CDR3 runs 13 residues. The DNA of the CDR3 is TGTGCCAGCAGTTTCGGAGGGTACACTGAAGCTTTCTTT. Amino acids: CASSFGGYTEAFF.

This clonotype was seen a handful of times. J is TRBJ1-1 and V is TRBV6-5; weak D call: TRBD1 (6 bases). CDR1 MNHEY and CDR2 SVGAGI come from the germline V gene. The CDR3 runs to 16 residues. Trimming cost V 5 bases and J 0 bases, with 16 bases left between them. In DNA form, the CDR3 reads TGTGCCAGCAGTCTAACCGGGACAACTCTGAACACTGAAGCTTTCTTT. This gives the protein CASSLTGTTLNTEAFF.

This rearrangement joins TRBV3-1 to TRBJ2-2; TRBD2 matches at 7 bases. The V segment lost 6 bases and the J segment 6 bases; nucleotides outside the gene matches: 4. This CDR3 is 13 amino acids long. Germline CDR1 LGHDT, CDR2 YNNKEL (reference sequence). The CDR3 is CASSRGSSGELFF. The CDR3 DNA sequence: TGTGCCAGCAGTCGCGGGAGTTCCGGGGAGCTGTTTTTT.

This clonotype was seen many times. The CDR3 DNA sequence: TGTGCCAGCCTGGGGGATTCACTTGAAGCTTTCTTT. Translated, it gives CASLGDSLEAFF. The genes are TRBV6-2 or TRBV6-3 and TRBJ1-1; D might be TRBD1 (5 bases). The CDR3 is 12 amino acids. Germline-derived CDR1 and CDR2 are MNHEY and SVGEGT. V was shortened by 8 bases and J by 7 bases, with 14 bases between the two germline ends.

The chain links TRBV27 to TRBJ2-7; maybe TRBD2 (6 bases). Trimming took 6 bases from V and 3 from J, leaving 21 bases between them. This CDR3 is 16 amino acids long. Per germline, CDR1 MNHEY and CDR2 SMNVEV (reference sequence). DNA for the CDR3: TGTGCCAGCAGGGCATCGACGGGGAGGACTGGCTACGAGCAGTACTTC. The encoded protein is CASRASTGRTGYEQYF.

The J gene is TRBJ2-1, the V gene TRBV18; D might be TRBD2 (5 bases). There are 13 residues in the CDR3. V was shortened by 3 bases and J by 9 bases, with 12 bases between the two germline ends. Germline V CDR1 and CDR2: KGHSH, LQKENI. CDR3 in amino acids: CASSPPGKAEQFF. In DNA, the CDR3 is TGTGCCAGCTCACCCCCCGGGAAGGCTGAGCAGTTCTTC. The complete variable domain, with remaining parts taken from reference TRBV18 and TRBJ2-1, reads NAGVMQNPRHLVRRRGQEARLRCSPMKGHSHVYWYRQLPEEGLKFMVYLQKENIIDESGMPKERFSAEFPKEGPSILRIQQVVRGDSAAYFCASSPPGKAEQFFGPGTRLTVL.

The chain uses TRBV2 and TRBJ2-1; 7 bases are a match to TRBD1. CDR1 is SNHLY, CDR2 FYNNEI, per germline. This CDR3 spans 16 amino acids. V trimming: 5 bases; J trimming: 0 bases; junction bases outside the gene matches: 7. The CDR3 DNA sequence: TGTGCCAGCAGTATGGGACAGTTACTCTCCTACAATGAGCAGTTCTTC. This codes for CASSMGQLLSYNEQFF.

The chain links TRBV3-1 to TRBJ1-2; TRBD1 is a possible D gene (6 bases). Germline values: CDR1 LGHDT, CDR2 YNNKEL (reference sequence). V was clipped by 3 bases and J by 0 bases, with 14 bases between them. The CDR3 is 16 residues long. The CDR3 protein is CASSQVATGTNYGYTF. For the CDR3, the DNA is TGTGCCAGCAGCCAGGTCGCGACAGGTACTAACTATGGCTACACCTTC.

The V gene is TRBV7-3, the J gene TRBJ1-1; D remains unclear. Trimming left V 2 bases short and J 0 bases short, with 10 bases between. In germline, CDR1 is SGHTA, CDR2 FQGTGA. This CDR3 region has 15 residues. CDR3 in DNA: TGTGCCAGCAGCTTAGCAGGACCCATGAACACTGAAGCTTTCTTT. This sequence encodes CASSLAGPMNTEAFF.

This clonotype was detected ten times or more. The genes are TRBV29-1 and TRBJ2-3, with TRBD2 matching over 11 bases. CDR1 is SQVTM and CDR2 is ANQGSEA in the germline V gene. This CDR3 has 15 amino acids. Unmatched junction bases numbered 5, after V lost 6 bases and J lost 0 bases. CDR3 DNA: TGCAGCGTCGCCGGGACTAGCGGTAGCACAGATACGCAGTATTTT. Protein: CSVAGTSGSTDTQYF.

This clonotype was counted ten times or more. CDR3: CASSPPGPPEAFF. The CDR3 DNA follows: TGTGCCAGCAGCCCGCCGGGGCCACCCGAAGCTTTCTTT. V usage is TRBV6-1 and J usage is TRBJ1-1; D may be TRBD1 (5 bases). CDR3 length: 13 residues. V lost 6 bases, J lost 8 bases, and 16 bases lay in between. Germline assignment: CDR1 MNHNS and CDR2 SASEGT.

Concerning this clonotype itself: A read error is likely, as this CDR3 ends without the conserved phenylalanine or tryptophan. The rearrangement links TRBV27 to TRBJ1-4; 9 nucleotides align to TRBD1. The CDR3 loop spans 15 amino acids. V lost 5 bases, J lost 7 bases, and 8 bases stayed unmatched. CDR1 is MNHEY, CDR2 SMNVEV, per germline (reference sequence). The CDR3 nucleotides are TGTGCCAGCAGTGGCCTGGGACAGGGACTTGAAAAACTGTTTTCT. This codes for CASSGLGQGLEKLFS.

This clonotype was detected ten times or more. The chain is built from TRBV20-1 and TRBJ1-5, with TRBD1 matching over 7 bases. CDR1 is DFQATT and CDR2 is SNEGSKA in the germline V gene (reference sequence). The CDR3 totals 13 residues. The V and J ends lost 6 bases and 2 bases, in that order; junction bases with no gene match: 4. CDR3 amino acids: CSARTGGNQPQHF. DNA of the CDR3: TGCAGTGCACGCACAGGGGGCAATCAGCCCCAGCATTTT.

This clonotype was counted a few times. In DNA, the CDR3 is TGCGCCAGCAGCCAAGATGGGATAGCGGGAGGGCACTACGAGCAGTACTTC. Protein: CASSQDGIAGGHYEQYF. This rearrangement joins TRBV4-3 to TRBJ2-7, with 11 bases lining up with TRBD2. Germline V lookup: CDR1 LGHNA, CDR2 YSLEER. This CDR3 contains 17 residues. V trimming: 0 bases; J trimming: 3 bases; junction bases outside the gene matches: 7.

At least ten counts were recorded for this clonotype. This chain uses TRBV29-1 with TRBJ1-1; perhaps TRBD1 as D (5 bases). Between the trimmed V and J ends, which lost 7 bases and 4 bases, there was a span of 13 bases. CDR1 SQVTM and CDR2 ANQGSEA come from the germline V gene. This CDR3 contains 12 residues. CDR3 in amino acids: CSGDQGPTEAFF. The CDR3 nucleotides read TGCAGCGGGGATCAGGGCCCCACTGAAGCTTTCTTT.

The rearrangement links TRBV7-2 to TRBJ2-1; 7 nucleotides line up with TRBD2. V was pared by 8 bases and J by 4 bases, with 5 bases of the junction left unmatched. The CDR3 has 13 residues. CDR1 and CDR2 (germline): SGHTA, FQGNSA. The chain's CDR3 is CASGPSGYNEQFF. The CDR3 nucleotides are TGTGCCAGCGGCCCTAGCGGATACAATGAGCAGTTCTTC.